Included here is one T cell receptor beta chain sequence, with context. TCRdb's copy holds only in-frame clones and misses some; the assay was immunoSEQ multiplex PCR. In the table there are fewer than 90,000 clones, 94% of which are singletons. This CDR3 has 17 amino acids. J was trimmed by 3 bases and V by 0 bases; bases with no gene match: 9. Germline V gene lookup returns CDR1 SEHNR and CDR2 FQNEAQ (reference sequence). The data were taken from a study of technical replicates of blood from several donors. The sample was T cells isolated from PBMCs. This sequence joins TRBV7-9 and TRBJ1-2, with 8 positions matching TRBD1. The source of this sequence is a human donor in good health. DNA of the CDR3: TGTGCCAGCAGCTTAGCGCCGGGACAGGAAGAGGACTATGGCTACACCTTC. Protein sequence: CASSLAPGQEEDYGYTF.